This T cell receptor (beta chain) was sequenced for a study of T cells in Graves' hyperthyroidism and ophthalmopathy. Findings and caveats of the study: Among thyroid clonotypes expanded above 0.001, most also appeared in blood. With a median lead of around 6.7 months before onset, the model predicted ophthalmopathy.

The study excluded patients with uncontrolled infection, other autoimmune disease, pregnancy or lactation. Diagnoses were made from clinical symptoms, serum measures (thyroxine and TRAb), thyroid ultrasound and orbital computed tomography. Trimming pared 1 base from V and 11 bases from J, leaving 17 bases between. Per the germline V gene, CDR1 is DFQATT and CDR2 is SNEGSKA (reference sequence). The CDR3 is 13 amino acids. TCR beta CDR3 region amplification was performed from RNA transcripts. TCR CDR3 underwent first-round RT-PCR with the HTBI primer set. TCRdb redid the calling of the multiplex PCR reads with MiXCR, one entry per CDR3 protein. Of fewer than 650,000 distinct CDR3 sequences listed, about 46% were seen once; the top ten hold about 43%. Concerning this clonotype: The antigen remains unidentified.

The sequence derives from an adult woman with Graves' disease, either hyperthyroidism or ophthalmopathy (not recorded which). The sequencing input was peripheral blood or thyroid tissue (not recorded which). The V and J genes are TRBV20-1 and TRBJ1-1; D is possibly TRBD1 (5 bases). The CDR3 loop reads CSARVELTGGAFF. The CDR3 DNA is TGCAGTGCTAGAGTGGAACTTACCGGGGGGGCTTTCTTT.